The 23 T cell receptor beta chains below all came from one sample that was sequenced in a study of T cells after yellow fever vaccination. TCRdb re-called the 5' RACE reads with MiXCR, one entry per CDR3 protein. The sample holds about 510,000 distinct CDR3 sequences; around a fifth are singletons and the top ten take around 17%. The specimen was PBMCs, collected roughly 23 days after the first yellow fever vaccination. All receptors derive from a man aged 18 to 35 who received the YFV17D yellow fever vaccine.

The V and J genes are TRBV12-3 or TRBV12-4 and TRBJ1-2, with unresolved D. The V end was cut by 3 bases, the J end by 8 bases, with 7 bases between. There are 11 residues in the CDR3. The CDR3 coding sequence is TGTGCCAGCAGTTTGGGTGAAGGCTACACCTTC. It specifies CASSLGEGYTF.

The genes are TRBV29-1 and TRBJ2-5; D gene ambiguous. The CDR3 extends over 13 amino acids. Trimming took 6 bases from V and 6 from J, leaving 17 bases between them. Germline V gene sequence: CDR1 SQVTM, CDR2 ANQGSEA. The CDR3 protein is CSVPPWVFQTQYF. The DNA for the CDR3 is TGCAGCGTCCCCCCGTGGGTGTTTCAGACCCAGTACTTC.

The chain couples TRBV6-5 to TRBJ2-7; maybe TRBD2 (5 bases). Per germline, CDR1 MNHEY and CDR2 SVGAGI. V dropped 0 bases and J dropped 5 bases, with 14 bases sitting between them. The CDR3 is 15 amino acids. The CDR3 sequence is CASSYSVRGFDEQYF. CDR3 nucleotide sequence: TGTGCCAGCAGTTACTCGGTCAGAGGGTTTGACGAGCAGTACTTC.

The V gene is TRBV5-1, the J gene TRBJ2-1; D unresolved. Germline CDR1 reads SGHRS; CDR2 reads YFSETQ. The CDR3 loop spans 12 amino acids. Trimming took off 0 bases at V and 8 bases at J, with 6 bases between the two ends. The CDR3: CASSLGQHEQFF. The CDR3 coding sequence is TGCGCCAGCAGCTTGGGACAACATGAGCAGTTCTTC.

The gene calls are TRBV27 and TRBJ2-7; D possibly corresponds to TRBD2 (5 bases). CDR1 and CDR2 (germline): MNHEY, SMNVEV (reference sequence). V gave up 2 bases and J gave up 2 bases, with 10 bases separating them. This CDR3 contains 14 residues. In DNA, the CDR3 is TGTGCCAGCAGTTTACGACTAACCGCCTACGAGCAGTACTTC. Amino acid sequence: CASSLRLTAYEQYF.

This clonotype was detected a few times. The chain couples TRBV18 to TRBJ1-3; D is possibly TRBD1 (5 bases). V lost 5 bases and J lost 0, with 11 bases in between. The germline gives CDR1 KGHSH, CDR2 LQKENI. The CDR3 runs 15 residues. DNA of the CDR3: TGTGCCAGCTCAGGGGGACGGCTCTCTGGAAACACCATATATTTT. Amino acid sequence: CASSGGRLSGNTIYF.

This sequence joins TRBV27 and TRBJ1-1; no firm D call. The ends were cut back, 5 bases at V and 1 base at J, with 8 bases in the middle. The length of the CDR3 is 13 residues. CDR1 and CDR2 (germline): MNHEY, SMNVEV (reference sequence). CDR3 sequence reads: CASSTGKNTEAFF. In DNA, the CDR3 is TGTGCCAGCAGTACCGGGAAGAACACTGAAGCTTTCTTT.

V gene TRBV29-1 combines with J gene TRBJ2-7, with 8 positions matching TRBD1. CDR1 is SQVTM and CDR2 is ANQGSEA in the germline V gene. J was trimmed by 5 bases and V by 4 bases; bases with no gene match: 4. CDR3 length: 12 residues. The CDR3 DNA reads as TGCAGCGTTGCGACAGGGGAGAACGAGCAGTACTTC. It specifies CSVATGENEQYF.

This chain uses TRBV12-3 or TRBV12-4 with TRBJ2-1; 11 bases map to TRBD2. The CDR3 covers 16 residues. The V segment lost 3 bases and the J segment 14 bases; nucleotides outside the gene matches: 15. CDR3 sequence (DNA): TGTGCCAGCAGTTTCCCTAGCGGGGGGCTTTTAGCTTGTGAGTTCTTC. Translating gives CASSFPSGGLLACEFF.

This chain connects TRBV20-1 to TRBJ2-3; either TRBD1 or TRBD2 may fit D (6 bases each). The CDR3 has 14 amino acids. CDR1 is DFQATT and CDR2 is SNEGSKA in the germline V gene (reference sequence). V lost 2 bases, J lost 1 base, and 10 bases lay in between. CDR3 coding DNA: TGCAGTGCTAGAAGGGGGGCCGGCACAGATACGCAGTATTTT. This encodes CSARRGAGTDTQYF.

This clonotype was observed at least ten times. The chain employs TRBV7-2 and TRBJ1-1; no clear D gene. From germline, CDR1 is SGHTA and CDR2 FQGNSA. V was pared by 4 bases and J by 1 base, with 7 bases between. The CDR3 has 13 residues. The CDR3 sequence: CASSSQSNTEAFF. Here the CDR3 DNA reads TGTGCCAGCAGCTCACAGTCGAACACTGAAGCTTTCTTT.

The chain recombines TRBV5-1 with TRBJ1-3; D is possibly TRBD1 (6 bases). CDR1 is SGHRS, CDR2 YFSETQ, per germline. Trimming stripped 3 bases from V and 0 bases from J, with 10 bases between. The CDR3 is 15 amino acids. The CDR3 spells CASSWGTSSGNTIYF. DNA for the CDR3: TGCGCCAGCAGCTGGGGGACATCCTCTGGAAACACCATATATTTT.

This clonotype has a handful of counts. V and J are TRBV7-2 and TRBJ2-2; TRBD1 matches at 9 bases. Germline-derived CDR1 and CDR2 are SGHTA and FQGNSA. This CDR3 comprises 15 residues. Trimming at V came to 8 bases and at J to 7 bases, leaving 11 bases not matched to a gene. CDR3 sequence reads: CASRIQGANSGELFF. CDR3 in DNA: TGTGCCAGCCGTATACAGGGGGCGAATAGCGGGGAGCTGTTTTTT.

V gene TRBV6-5 combines with J gene TRBJ2-2, with D possibly TRBD1 on 7 matching bases. V was shortened by 3 bases and J by 3 bases, with 11 bases between the two germline ends. The CDR3 has 15 residues. The germline gives CDR1 MNHEY, CDR2 SVGAGI. The chain's CDR3 is CASSYVRGDTGELFF. The CDR3 DNA follows: TGTGCCAGCAGTTATGTCAGGGGGGACACCGGGGAGCTGTTTTTT.

This clonotype showed up just a few times. The chain links TRBV12-3 or TRBV12-4 to TRBJ2-7; 11 bases match TRBD2. The ends lost 3 bases at V and 2 bases at J; junction bases unmatched: 18. The CDR3 is 20 residues long. Written as DNA, the CDR3 is TGTGCCAGCAGTTTGGGGAAGCGGGGGCTTTTGACTAGCGGGGCCTACGAGCAGTACTTC. This translates into CASSLGKRGLLTSGAYEQYF.

This clonotype came up a few times. The J gene is TRBJ2-1, the V gene TRBV7-2; D is unresolved. The CDR3 is 12 amino acids. Trimming pared 4 bases from V and 7 bases from J, leaving 8 bases between. Per the germline V gene, CDR1 is SGHTA and CDR2 is FQGNSA. In DNA form, the CDR3 reads TGTGCCAGCAGCTCTATAAATAATGAGCAGTTCTTC. The encoded protein is CASSSINNEQFF.

Only a few counts were recorded for this clonotype. The chain carries TRBV5-1 and TRBJ2-7; TRBD2 matches 7 bases. Germline CDR1 and CDR2: SGHRS and YFSETQ. The length of the CDR3 is 14 residues. V gave up 0 bases and J gave up 2 bases; unmatched junction bases: 2. In DNA form, the CDR3 reads TGCGCCAGCAGCTTGGCCGGGAGGCCCTACGAGCAGTACTTC. Translated, it gives CASSLAGRPYEQYF.

The chain is built from TRBV4-1 and TRBJ2-5, with D possibly being TRBD1 (5 bases). Germline V lookup: CDR1 MGHRA, CDR2 YSYEKL. CDR3 size: 15 residues. Trimming took 3 bases from V and 5 from J, leaving 16 bases between them. The CDR3 here is CASSQLFLGRETQYF. The CDR3 DNA sequence: TGCGCCAGCAGCCAGCTCTTCTTGGGGCGGGAGACCCAGTACTTC.

In this sample, this clonotype turned up a few times. The gene calls are TRBV18 and TRBJ1-6; TRBD1 agrees at 10 bases. CDR3 length: 15 amino acids. J gave up 7 bases and V 6 bases, and 6 bases lay outside the gene matches. Germline lookup yields CDR1 KGHSH and CDR2 LQKENI. The CDR3 DNA sequence: TGTGCCAGCTCCATGGGACAGGGGAAAAATTCACCCCTCCACTTT. Translating gives CASSMGQGKNSPLHF.

This chain connects TRBV9 to TRBJ2-1; tentatively, D is TRBD1 or TRBD2 (5 bases each). Germline loops: CDR1 SGDLS, CDR2 YYNGEE. This CDR3 spans 13 amino acids. V was clipped by 2 bases and J by 7 bases, with 10 bases between them. The CDR3 region is CASSVWDGNEQFF. In DNA form, the CDR3 reads TGTGCCAGCAGCGTCTGGGACGGAAATGAGCAGTTCTTC.

There are many counts of this clonotype. CDR3 region: CASSLTSGTGTLFV. The CDR3 region has the DNA TGCGCCAGCAGCTTGACCTCCGGGACAGGCACATTGTTCGTC. The chain carries TRBV5-1 and TRBJ2-7, with 8 bases fitting TRBD1. From germline, CDR1 is SGHRS and CDR2 YFSETQ. The CDR3 spans 14 residues.

This clonotype was seen more than once but under ten times. The chain has TRBV29-1 and TRBJ1-5; D is possibly TRBD1 (5 bases). CDR3 size: 12 residues. Germline V gene sequence: CDR1 SQVTM, CDR2 ANQGSEA. Trimming removed 4 bases at V and 2 bases at J, with 6 bases between. The CDR3 is CSVAQGNQPQHF. The CDR3 DNA reads as TGCAGCGTTGCACAGGGCAATCAGCCCCAGCATTTT. Full variable domain (missing parts from reference TRBV29-1 and TRBJ1-5): SAVISQKPSRDICQRGTSLTIQCQVDSQVTMMFWYRQQPGQSLTLIATANQGSEATYESGFVIDKFPISRPNLTFSTLTVSNMSPEDSSIYLCSVAQGNQPQHFGDGTRLSIL.

The V call is TRBV27, the J call TRBJ2-5, with a tentative D call TRBD2 (5 bases). The CDR3 runs 13 residues. The germline V and J ends were trimmed by 3 bases and 4 bases, with 9 bases remaining between them. Germline lookup yields CDR1 MNHEY and CDR2 SMNVEV (reference sequence). CDR3 nucleotides: TGTGCCAGCAGTTTTGTAGGGAGAGAGACCCAGTACTTC. Translation: CASSFVGRETQYF.